Following are 6 T cell receptor beta chains from one sample sequenced in a study of blood T cell repertoires in COVID-19 (dated by TCRdb to 2020 to 2022). The library was made by the immunoSEQ multiplex PCR assay. The table was pulled from immuneACCESS by TCRdb, which kept in-frame rearrangements only. Such tables lose some clones; where checked, under half of the loss comes from unresolved V genes, and the rest has no known cause. The sample table holds about 160,000 clones, of which 78% were seen once. The ten largest clonotypes hold over 11% of the sample. Sequencing was performed on peripheral blood. The receptors stem from a woman of 80 years or more with acute or convalescent COVID-19.

As regards this clone: The same CDR3 is also encoded by other DNA sequences in this sample. The chain has TRBV6-5 and TRBJ2-7, with D hard to call. Germline V CDR1 and CDR2: MNHEY, SVGAGI. The V end was cut by 6 bases, the J end by 3 bases, with 6 bases between. This CDR3 contains 11 residues. The CDR3 bases are TGTGCCAGCAGCCTATACTACGAGCAGTACTTC. It specifies CASSLYYEQYF.

This chain joins TRBV28 and TRBJ2-1, with unresolved D. CDR1 and CDR2 (germline): MDHEN, SYDVKM. Trimming took off 3 bases at V and 10 bases at J, with 10 bases between the two ends. CDR3 length equals 12 residues. The CDR3 spells CASSLIRLEQFF. The CDR3, as DNA: TGTGCCAGCAGTTTGATCAGGTTGGAGCAGTTCTTC.

The chain recombines TRBV19 with TRBJ2-1, with 7 nucleotides matching TRBD2. The germline gives CDR1 LNHDA, CDR2 SQIVND (reference sequence). V shed 1 base, J shed 6 bases, and the junction held 3 bases outside the gene matches. This CDR3 region has 14 residues. CDR3 amino acids: CASSIAGRSNEQFF. For the CDR3, the DNA is TGTGCCAGTAGTATAGCCGGGAGGAGCAATGAGCAGTTCTTC.

The rearrangement uses TRBV11-2 and TRBJ1-1; the match to TRBD1 covers 10 bases. After removal of 1 base from V and 4 bases from J, the junction contained 6 bases not matched to a gene. This CDR3 has 16 residues. The germline CDR1 and CDR2 sequences are SGHAT and FQNNGV. The CDR3 DNA reads as TGTGCCAGCAGCTTAGTCGTGGGACAGGGGAGCACTGAAGCTTTCTTT. Translated, it gives CASSLVVGQGSTEAFF.

With respect to this clone: Other DNA variants within this sample encode the same CDR3. The chain has TRBV12-3 or TRBV12-4 and TRBJ1-4; 9 bases map to TRBD1. V lost 8 bases to trimming and J lost 5 bases; unmatched junction nucleotides: 3. The CDR3 consists of 13 residues. The CDR3 region is CASSGTGNEKLFF. CDR3 sequence (DNA): TGTGCCAGCTCCGGGACAGGGAATGAAAAACTGTTTTTT.

Only one count was recorded for this clone. The chain combines TRBV5-1 with TRBJ2-7; TRBD2 matches 9 bases. The CDR3 has 16 amino acids. J lost 0 bases, V lost 4 bases, and 8 bases had no gene match. CDR1 SGHRS and CDR2 YFSETQ come from the germline V gene. The CDR3 spells CASSRVGSGGSYEQYF. The DNA for the CDR3 is TGCGCCAGCAGCCGGGTGGGTAGCGGGGGCTCCTACGAGCAGTACTTC.